A selection of T cell receptor beta chains follows, all from one sample in a study of graft-versus-host responses after intestinal transplantation. Here immunoSEQ multiplex PCR was the method, and the copy in TCRdb shows in-frame clones only, minus some. Of approximately 99,000 clones detected, 91% appear once; the ten largest clones hold roughly 0.2%. What these receptors recognize is not known. The sequencing used unstimulated CD4+ T cells sorted from spleen or lymph node cells, collected before transplant. Receptors originate from a human donor who was the organ donor for an intestinal transplant. CDR3s include the opening cysteine and the closing phenylalanine or tryptophan. The order of the fields is J gene, V gene, clone size, D gene, CDR3 protein, CDR3 DNA. D genes are given only for firm matches. Size tells how often a clone was seen (once, few, many) or the class of an expanded clone, and some rows leave it out.

TRBJ1-6 | TRBV14 | NA | TRBD1 | CASSIRQGAWNSPLHF | TGTGCCAGCAGCATACGACAGGGGGCATGGAATTCACCCCTCCACTTT
TRBJ1-2 | TRBV5-1 | NA | NA | CASSREQGANYGYTF | TGCGCCAGCAGCCGCGAGCAGGGTGCAAACTATGGCTACACCTTC
TRBJ1-1 | TRBV25-1 | NA | NA | CASSEYTGSTEAFF | TGTGCCAGCAGTGAATACACAGGGAGCACTGAAGCTTTCTTT
TRBJ2-2 | TRBV7-3 | NA | NA | CASSPTGDTGELFF | TGTGCCAGCAGCCCAACGGGGGACACCGGGGAGCTGTTTTTT
TRBJ2-5 | TRBV5-8 | NA | TRBD2 | CASSLAFGLGQETQYF | TGTGCCAGCAGCTTGGCCTTTGGACTAGGCCAAGAGACCCAGTACTTC
TRBJ1-2 | TRBV27 | NA | NA | CASSLQGSNYGYTF | TGTGCCAGCAGTTTGCAGGGCTCTAACTATGGCTACACCTTC
TRBJ1-2 | TRBV19 | NA | TRBD1 | CASSRPGTGLLVGANYGYTF | TGTGCCAGTAGTCGGCCCGGGACAGGTCTCTTGGTTGGGGCTAACTATGGCTACACCTTC
TRBJ2-3 | TRBV4-2 | NA | TRBD2 | CASSQRAGPDTQYF | TGTGCCAGCAGCCAAAGAGCGGGGCCAGATACGCAGTATTTT
TRBJ2-7 | TRBV5-4 | NA | TRBD1 | CASSWATGGTYEQYF | TGTGCCAGCAGCTGGGCGACAGGGGGCACCTACGAGCAGTACTTC
TRBJ1-2 | TRBV4-3 | NA | NA | CASSQDLQGYGYTF | TGCGCCAGCAGCCAAGATCTCCAGGGCTATGGCTACACCTTC
TRBJ1-2 | TRBV27 | NA | TRBD1 | CASSRRQGVSGNGYTF | TGTGCCAGCAGTCGTCGACAGGGGGTGAGTGGGAATGGCTACACCTTC
TRBJ2-7 | TRBV5-4 | NA | TRBD1 | CASSTRDRGREQYF | TGTGCCAGCAGCACCCGGGACAGGGGGCGTGAGCAGTACTTC
TRBJ2-5 | TRBV6-1 | NA | TRBD1 | CASSEPRQGAGGTQYF | TGTGCCAGCAGTGAACCGAGGCAGGGGGCGGGTGGGACCCAGTACTTC
TRBJ2-7 | TRBV7-9 | NA | TRBD1 | CASSRMRTGRREQYF | TGTGCCAGCAGCCGGATGAGGACAGGGCGTCGGGAGCAGTACTTC
TRBJ1-2 | TRBV27 | NA | NA | CASSLGGAYTF | TGTGCCAGCAGTTTAGGGGGGGCCTACACCTTC
TRBJ1-2 | TRBV7-3 | NA | NA | CASSLIAGERRGYTF | TGTGCCAGCAGCTTAATAGCAGGGGAGAGACGTGGCTACACCTTC
TRBJ1-1 | TRBV28 | few | TRBD1 | CASSRTGSGYTEAFF | TGTGCCAGCAGTCGGACAGGGTCGGGCTACACTGAAGCTTTCTTT
TRBJ2-1 | TRBV14 | NA | TRBD1 | CASSHRQGVDEQFF | TGTGCCAGCAGCCATCGACAGGGAGTCGATGAGCAGTTCTTC
TRBJ2-7 | TRBV29-1 | NA | NA | CSVHGRGYEQYF | TGCAGCGTTCACGGCAGGGGCTACGAGCAGTACTTC
TRBJ2-5 | TRBV7-9 | NA | NA | CASSLGRLETQYF | TGTGCCAGCAGCTTAGGGCGGCTAGAGACCCAGTACTTC
TRBJ2-3 | TRBV2 | NA | TRBD2 | CASSAPLAGESDTQYF | TGTGCCAGCAGTGCCCCCCTAGCGGGGGAGTCAGATACGCAGTATTTT
TRBJ1-1 | TRBV28 | few | TRBD1 | CASRSTGFDAFF | TGTGCCAGCAGATCGACAGGGTTCGATGCTTTCTTT